Below are 8 T cell receptor beta chains sequenced from a single sample in a study of T cell responses to AZD1222 COVID-19 vaccine. Profiling relied on immunoSEQ multiplex PCR, and the TCRdb table lists in-frame clones only, not all of them. The sample holds some 130,000 clones, 93% seen once. The sequencing here drew on peripheral blood, taken on day 0 of AZD1222 vaccination. These receptors all stem from an adult in good health.

The chain has TRBV27 and TRBJ1-1; the D gene is possibly TRBD1 (5 bases). Trimming removed 3 bases from V and 4 bases from J, with 6 bases in between. The germline V gene encodes CDR1 MNHEY and CDR2 SMNVEV (reference sequence). The CDR3 totals 12 residues. In nucleotides, the CDR3 is TGTGCCAGCAGTTTCCAGGGCACTGAAGCTTTCTTT. Its translation is CASSFQGTEAFF.

This chain uses TRBV19 with TRBJ1-1; 7 nucleotides align to TRBD1. This CDR3 contains 14 residues. CDR1 LNHDA and CDR2 SQIVND come from the germline V gene (reference sequence). Germline trimming cut 5 bases from V and 2 bases from J; bases unmatched to any gene: 5. CDR3 sequence (DNA): TGTGCCAGTAGTCAGACAGGGTCTAACACTGAAGCTTTCTTT. It is translated as CASSQTGSNTEAFF.

The chain combines TRBV11-3 with TRBJ2-5; 7 nucleotides line up with TRBD1. The CDR3 loop spans 15 amino acids. The J segment lost 0 bases and the V segment lost 2 bases, leaving 3 bases of the junction unmatched. Germline CDR1 reads SGHNT; CDR2 reads YENEEA. This CDR3 reads CASSLKTGNQETQYF. In DNA form, the CDR3 reads TGTGCCAGCAGCTTAAAGACAGGGAACCAAGAGACCCAGTACTTC.

The J gene is TRBJ1-6, the V gene TRBV9; TRBD1 might be the D (6 bases). CDR1 and CDR2 from the germline V gene are SGDLS and YYNGEE. The CDR3 has 15 amino acids. The germline V and J ends were trimmed by 3 bases and 1 base, with 8 bases remaining between them. The CDR3: CASSEGGSYNSPLHF. The CDR3 nucleotides are TGTGCCAGCAGCGAGGGGGGTTCCTATAATTCACCCCTCCACTTT.

The rearrangement uses TRBV4-2 and TRBJ1-2, with D possibly matching TRBD1 (5 bases). The CDR3 sequence is 14 residues long. CDR1 LGHNA and CDR2 YNFKEQ come from the germline V gene. V was clipped by 0 bases and J by 2 bases, with 7 bases between them. CDR3 in amino acids: CASSQEDRNYGYTF. The DNA for the CDR3 is TGTGCCAGCAGCCAAGAAGACAGAAACTATGGCTACACCTTC.

This rearrangement joins TRBV7-8 to TRBJ1-5; D is perhaps TRBD1 (5 bases). The CDR3 runs to 14 residues. Trimming took 6 bases from V and 5 from J, leaving 14 bases between them. The germline V gene encodes CDR1 SGHVS and CDR2 FQNEAQ. CDR3: CASSLRAHHQPQHF. The DNA of the CDR3 is TGTGCCAGCAGTCTCAGGGCCCACCATCAGCCCCAGCATTTT.

The chain employs TRBV10-3 and TRBJ2-7, with 10 bases matching TRBD1. From germline, CDR1 is ENHRY and CDR2 SYGVKD. Trimming took 10 bases from V and 7 from J; bases not matched to a gene: 13. The CDR3 covers 14 residues. CDR3: CATQNRDRGREQYF. CDR3 in DNA: TGTGCCACCCAAAACCGGGACAGGGGTCGGGAGCAGTACTTC.

The chain couples TRBV7-8 to TRBJ2-7; 8 bases are shared with TRBD1. V shed 6 bases, J shed 5 bases, and the junction held 12 bases outside the gene matches. Germline CDR1 reads SGHVS; CDR2 reads FQNEAQ. This CDR3 is built from 15 residues. CDR3: CASRPRIGQGHEQYF. The CDR3 DNA follows: TGTGCCAGCAGGCCTCGAATCGGACAGGGCCACGAGCAGTACTTC. Looking up the rest from reference TRBV7-8 and TRBJ2-7 gives the full variable domain: GAGVSQSPRYKVAKRGQDVALRCDPISGHVSLFWYQQALGQGPEFLTYFQNEAQLDKSGLPSDRFFAERPEGSVSTLKIQRTQQEDSAVYLCASRPRIGQGHEQYFGPGTRLTVT.